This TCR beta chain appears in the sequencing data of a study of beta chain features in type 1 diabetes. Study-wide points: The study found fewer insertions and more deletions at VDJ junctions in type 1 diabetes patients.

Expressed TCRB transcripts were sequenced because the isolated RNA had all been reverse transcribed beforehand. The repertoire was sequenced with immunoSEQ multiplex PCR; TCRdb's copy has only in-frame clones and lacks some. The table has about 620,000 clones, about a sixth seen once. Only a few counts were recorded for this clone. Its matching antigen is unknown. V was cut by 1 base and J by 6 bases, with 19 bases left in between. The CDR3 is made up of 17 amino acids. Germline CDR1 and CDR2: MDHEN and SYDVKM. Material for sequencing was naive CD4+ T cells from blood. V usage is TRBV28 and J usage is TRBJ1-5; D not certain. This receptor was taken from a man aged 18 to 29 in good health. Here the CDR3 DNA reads TGTGCCAGCAGTTTATTCGGAATAAAGATAGCAGGTCAGCCCCAGCATTTT. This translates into CASSLFGIKIAGQPQHF.